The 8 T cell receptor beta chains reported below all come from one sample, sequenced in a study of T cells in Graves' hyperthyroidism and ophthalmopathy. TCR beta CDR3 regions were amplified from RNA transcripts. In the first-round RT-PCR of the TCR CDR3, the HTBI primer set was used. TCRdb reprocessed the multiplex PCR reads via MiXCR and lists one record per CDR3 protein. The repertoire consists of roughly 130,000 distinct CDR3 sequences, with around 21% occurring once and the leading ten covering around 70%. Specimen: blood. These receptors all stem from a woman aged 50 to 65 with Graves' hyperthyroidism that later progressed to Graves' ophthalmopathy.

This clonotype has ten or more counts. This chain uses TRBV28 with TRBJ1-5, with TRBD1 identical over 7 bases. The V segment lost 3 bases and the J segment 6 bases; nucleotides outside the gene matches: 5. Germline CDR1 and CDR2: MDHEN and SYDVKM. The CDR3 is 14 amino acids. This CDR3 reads CASSLEGAGQPQHF. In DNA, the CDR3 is TGTGCCAGCAGTTTGGAGGGGGCAGGTCAGCCCCAGCATTTT. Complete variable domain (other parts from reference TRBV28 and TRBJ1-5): DVKVTQSSRYLVKRTGEKVFLECVQDMDHENMFWYRQDPGLGLRLIYFSYDVKMKEKGDIPEGYSVSREKKERFSLILESASTNQTSMYLCASSLEGAGQPQHFGDGTRLSIL.

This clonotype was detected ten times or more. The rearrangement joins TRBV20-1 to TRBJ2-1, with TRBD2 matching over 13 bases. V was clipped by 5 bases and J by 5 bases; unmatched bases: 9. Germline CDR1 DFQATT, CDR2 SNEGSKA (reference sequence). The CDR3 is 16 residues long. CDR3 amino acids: CSADPAGTSGNNEQFF. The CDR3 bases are TGCAGTGCTGACCCGGCGGGGACTAGCGGGAACAATGAGCAGTTCTTC.

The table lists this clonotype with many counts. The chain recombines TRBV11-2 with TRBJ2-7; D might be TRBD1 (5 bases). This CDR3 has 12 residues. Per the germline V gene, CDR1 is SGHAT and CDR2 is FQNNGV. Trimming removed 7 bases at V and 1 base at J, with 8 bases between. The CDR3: CASNQGSYEQYF. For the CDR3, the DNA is TGTGCCAGCAATCAGGGATCCTACGAGCAGTACTTC. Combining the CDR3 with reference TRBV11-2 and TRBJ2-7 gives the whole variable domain EAGVAQSPRYKIIEKRQSVAFWCNPISGHATLYWYQQILGQGPKLLIQFQNNGVVDDSQLPKDRFSAERLKGVDSTLKIQPAKLEDSAVYLCASNQGSYEQYFGPGTRLTVT.

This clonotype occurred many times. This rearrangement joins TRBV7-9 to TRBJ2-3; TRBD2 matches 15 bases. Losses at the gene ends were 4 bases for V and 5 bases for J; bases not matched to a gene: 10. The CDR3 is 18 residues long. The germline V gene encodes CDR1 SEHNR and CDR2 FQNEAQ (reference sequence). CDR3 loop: CASSSGLAGGGLRDTQYF. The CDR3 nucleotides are TGTGCCAGCAGCTCGGGACTAGCGGGAGGCGGATTAAGAGATACGCAGTATTTT.

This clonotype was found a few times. The CDR3 spells CASSLPQGGLGEQYF. Here the CDR3 DNA reads TGTGCCAGCAGTTTACCCCAGGGTGGGCTGGGCGAGCAGTACTTC. The chain is built from TRBV28 and TRBJ2-7; maybe TRBD1 (5 bases). CDR3 size: 15 residues. V dropped 2 bases and J dropped 6 bases, with 17 bases sitting between them. CDR1 is MDHEN and CDR2 is SYDVKM in the germline V gene.

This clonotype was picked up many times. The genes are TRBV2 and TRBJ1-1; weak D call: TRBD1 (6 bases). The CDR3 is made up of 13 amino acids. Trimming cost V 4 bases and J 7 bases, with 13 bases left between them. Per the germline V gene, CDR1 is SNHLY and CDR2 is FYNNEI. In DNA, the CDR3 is TGTGCCAGCAGTGGACTGGGAGGGGGTGAAGCTTTCTTT. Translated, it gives CASSGLGGGEAFF.

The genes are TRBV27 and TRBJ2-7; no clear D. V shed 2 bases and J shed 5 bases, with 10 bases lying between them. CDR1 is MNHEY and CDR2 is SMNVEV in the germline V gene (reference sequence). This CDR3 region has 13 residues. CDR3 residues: CASSLDWFNEQYF. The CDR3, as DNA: TGTGCCAGCAGTTTAGATTGGTTTAACGAGCAGTACTTC.

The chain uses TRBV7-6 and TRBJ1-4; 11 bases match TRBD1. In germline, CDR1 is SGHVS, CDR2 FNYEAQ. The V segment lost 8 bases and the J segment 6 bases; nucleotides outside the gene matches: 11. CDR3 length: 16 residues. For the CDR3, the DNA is TGTGCCAGCGGACGAATACCGGGACAGGGGGATGAAAAACTGTTTTTT. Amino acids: CASGRIPGQGDEKLFF.